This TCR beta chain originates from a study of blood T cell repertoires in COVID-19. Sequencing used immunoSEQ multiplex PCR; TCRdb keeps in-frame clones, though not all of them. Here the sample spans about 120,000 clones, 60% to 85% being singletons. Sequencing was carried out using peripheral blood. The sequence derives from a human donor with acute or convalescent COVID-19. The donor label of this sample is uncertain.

Here the CDR3 DNA reads TGTGCCACCAGTGATGCAGGACTAGCGGGCGAGCAGTACTTC. Translating gives CATSDAGLAGEQYF. The chain links TRBV24-1 to TRBJ2-7; 11 bases are a match to TRBD2. This CDR3 spans 14 amino acids. Germline CDR1 KGHDR, CDR2 SFDVKD. Losses at the gene ends were 3 bases for V and 6 bases for J; bases not matched to a gene: 3.